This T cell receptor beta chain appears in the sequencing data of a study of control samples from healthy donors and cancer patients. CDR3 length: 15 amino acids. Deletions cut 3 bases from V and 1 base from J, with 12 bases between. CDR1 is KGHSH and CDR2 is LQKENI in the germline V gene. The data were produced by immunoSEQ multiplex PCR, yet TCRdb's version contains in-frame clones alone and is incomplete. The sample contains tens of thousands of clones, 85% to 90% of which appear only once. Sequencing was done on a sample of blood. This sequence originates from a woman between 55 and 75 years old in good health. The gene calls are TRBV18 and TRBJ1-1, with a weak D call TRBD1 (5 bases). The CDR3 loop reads CASSPPWQGNTEAFF. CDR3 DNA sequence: TGTGCCAGCTCACCCCCGTGGCAGGGGAACACTGAAGCTTTCTTT.